The 17 T cell receptor beta chains in this list originate from one sample, sequenced in a study of T cell repertoires in ileal Crohn's disease. TCRdb's copy holds only in-frame clones and misses some; the assay was immunoSEQ multiplex PCR. The sample contains about 8,400 clones, approximately 80% of which appear only once. The sample consisted of ileal tissue. All receptors come from an adult with Crohn's disease.

CDR3 residues: CSATSGTEAFF. DNA of the CDR3: TGCAGTGCCACATCGGGCACTGAAGCTTTCTTT. This chain connects TRBV20-1 to TRBJ1-1; no firm D call. The germline gives CDR1 DFQATT, CDR2 SNEGSKA (reference sequence). The ends were cut back, 6 bases at V and 4 bases at J, with 9 bases in the middle. The length of the CDR3 is 11 residues.

The chain has TRBV29-1 and TRBJ2-5, with 7 bases identical to TRBD1. With V trimmed by 5 bases and J by 5 bases, 5 bases remained unmatched. From germline, CDR1 is SQVTM and CDR2 ANQGSEA. There are 12 residues in the CDR3. The CDR3 DNA follows: TGCAGCGTTACAGGGGTGGGGGAGACCCAGTACTTC. Translating it yields CSVTGVGETQYF.

The rearrangement uses TRBV4-3 and TRBJ2-3; 9 bases align to TRBD2. V dropped 0 bases and J dropped 0; count of bases not matched to a gene: 7. The CDR3 is 18 residues long. CDR1 and CDR2 from the germline V gene are LGHNA and YSLEER. The CDR3 spells CASSQELASGTSTDTQYF. CDR3 nucleotide sequence: TGCGCCAGCAGCCAAGAATTGGCTAGCGGGACTAGCACAGATACGCAGTATTTT.

This chain uses TRBV2 with TRBJ1-5; D gene ambiguous. Germline V lookup: CDR1 SNHLY, CDR2 FYNNEI. This CDR3 is 13 amino acids long. With 7 bases removed from V and 0 bases from J, the gap between germline ends came to 7 bases. In nucleotides, the CDR3 is TGTGCCAGCACCGAATTTAGCAATCAGCCCCAGCATTTT. Protein sequence: CASTEFSNQPQHF.

The chain recombines TRBV11-3 with TRBJ1-1; D possibly corresponds to TRBD1 (6 bases). Germline V gives CDR1 SGHNT, CDR2 YENEEA. This CDR3 is 15 amino acids long. Deletions cut 1 base from V and 0 bases from J, with 9 bases between. The CDR3 loop is CASSLGTVMNTEAFF. In DNA form, the CDR3 reads TGTGCCAGCAGCTTAGGGACAGTCATGAACACTGAAGCTTTCTTT.

The chain couples TRBV25-1 to TRBJ2-5; tentatively, D is TRBD2 (5 bases). Germline V CDR1 and CDR2: MGHDK, SYGVNS. Trimming removed 3 bases at V and 7 bases at J, with 21 bases between. The CDR3 runs to 16 residues. CDR3 bases: TGTGCCAGCAGTGACCATGGAGGTGGGATTGGATGGACCCAGTACTTC. It encodes CASSDHGGGIGWTQYF.

V gene TRBV6-4 combines with J gene TRBJ1-4; D gene ambiguous. The V end lost 6 bases, the J end lost 4 bases, and 15 bases lay between the germline ends. This CDR3 is built from 15 residues. Looked up from germline, CDR1 is MRHNA and CDR2 is SNTAGT. CDR3: CASSFRRSLNEKLFF. CDR3 coding DNA: TGTGCCAGCAGCTTCAGAAGATCCCTTAATGAAAAACTGTTTTTT.

This chain uses TRBV7-2 with TRBJ2-2; tentatively, D is TRBD2 (5 bases). The germline CDR1 and CDR2 sequences are SGHTA and FQGNSA. The V end lost 10 bases, the J end lost 11 bases, and 14 bases lay between the germline ends. The CDR3 has 11 residues. This CDR3 is CATTLRGELFF. The CDR3 nucleotides read TGTGCCACCACACTACGGGGTGAGCTGTTTTTT.

This clone was detected only once. CDR3 residues: CASSSGTGRSRAFF. In DNA, the CDR3 is TGTGCCAGCTCATCGGGGACAGGGAGGTCACGGGCTTTCTTT. The chain recombines TRBV18 with TRBJ1-1, with 9 bases fitting TRBD1. Germline CDR1 reads KGHSH; CDR2 reads LQKENI. V lost 5 bases to trimming and J lost 11 bases; unmatched junction nucleotides: 12. This CDR3 spans 14 amino acids.

The chain recombines TRBV19 with TRBJ2-2; 9 nucleotides agree with TRBD1. Germline V gene data show CDR1 as LNHDA and CDR2 as SQIVND (reference sequence). This CDR3 spans 15 amino acids. V lost 10 bases to trimming and J lost 0 bases; unmatched junction nucleotides: 6. CDR3: CATAYRGPNTGELFF. The CDR3 DNA sequence: TGTGCCACCGCTTACAGGGGGCCGAACACCGGGGAGCTGTTTTTT.

This clone occurred a few times. As DNA, the CDR3 is TGTGCCTGGAGTTCCGACCAGGGGTACAATGAGCAGTTCTTC. Its protein product is CAWSSDQGYNEQFF. The V and J genes are TRBV30 and TRBJ2-1; perhaps TRBD1 as D (6 bases). V lost 2 bases to trimming and J lost 4 bases, with 12 bases between them. The CDR3 loop spans 14 amino acids. Germline CDR1 is GTSNPN and CDR2 is SVGIG (reference sequence).

V usage is TRBV4-3 and J usage is TRBJ1-4, with 9 bases that match TRBD1. The CDR3 sequence is 16 residues long. The J segment lost 6 bases and the V segment lost 0 bases, leaving 5 bases of the junction unmatched. Germline V gene sequence: CDR1 LGHNA, CDR2 YSLEER. CDR3 amino acids: CASSQEAGQGYEKLFF. CDR3 DNA sequence: TGCGCCAGCAGCCAAGAAGCGGGACAGGGTTATGAAAAACTGTTTTTT.

V gene TRBV25-1 combines with J gene TRBJ2-7; D not certain. Trimming stripped 4 bases from V and 2 bases from J, with 12 bases between. The germline V gene encodes CDR1 MGHDK and CDR2 SYGVNS. This CDR3 has 14 residues. The CDR3 DNA reads TGTGCCAGCAGTGCCCTGACGGATGCCTACGAGCAGTACTTC. Its protein is CASSALTDAYEQYF.

The chain is built from TRBV15 and TRBJ1-2, with D possibly TRBD1 on 5 matching bases. The CDR3 is 14 amino acids. Germline loops: CDR1 LNHNV, CDR2 YYDKDF (reference sequence). Between the trimmed V and J ends, which lost 1 base and 2 bases, there was a span of 8 bases. The CDR3 is CATSRAGLNYGYTF. As DNA, the CDR3 is TGTGCCACCAGCAGAGCAGGGTTGAACTATGGCTACACCTTC. Complete variable domain (other parts from reference TRBV15 and TRBJ1-2): DAMVIQNPRYQVTQFGKPVTLSCSQTLNHNVMYWYQQKSSQAPKLLFHYYDKDFNNEADTPDNFQSRRPNTSFCFLDIRSPGLGDTAMYLCATSRAGLNYGYTFGSGTRLTVV.

The chain uses TRBV5-6 and TRBJ2-7; 8 positions match TRBD1. The CDR3 consists of 13 residues. V was pared by 3 bases and J by 3 bases, with 2 bases of the junction left unmatched. The V gene's germline CDR1 is SGHDT and CDR2 YYEEEE. For the CDR3, the DNA is TGTGCCAGCAGCTCCACAGGGGGCTACGAGCAGTACTTC. Its translation: CASSSTGGYEQYF. The full variable domain, its missing parts supplied by reference TRBV5-6 and TRBJ2-7, is DAGVTQSPTHLIKTRGQQVTLRCSPKSGHDTVSWYQQALGQGPQFIFQYYEEEERQRGNFPDRFSGHQFPNYSSELNVNALLLGDSALYLCASSSTGGYEQYFGPGTRLTVT.

The chain recombines TRBV2 with TRBJ2-3, with D maybe TRBD2 (5 bases). Trimming stripped 3 bases from V and 5 bases from J, with 6 bases between. CDR3 length equals 12 residues. Germline V CDR1 and CDR2: SNHLY, FYNNEI. CDR3 DNA: TGTGCCAGCAGTGATGAGGGAGATACGCAGTATTTT. Translating it yields CASSDEGDTQYF.

The J gene is TRBJ1-4, the V gene TRBV7-2, with D possibly matching TRBD1 (6 bases). This CDR3 is 13 amino acids long. Germline-derived CDR1 and CDR2 are SGHTA and FQGNSA. Deletions cut 5 bases from V and 5 bases from J, with 9 bases between. The CDR3 loop is CASSRTGNEKLFF. The CDR3 DNA is TGTGCCAGCAGCAGAACAGGGAATGAAAAACTGTTTTTT.